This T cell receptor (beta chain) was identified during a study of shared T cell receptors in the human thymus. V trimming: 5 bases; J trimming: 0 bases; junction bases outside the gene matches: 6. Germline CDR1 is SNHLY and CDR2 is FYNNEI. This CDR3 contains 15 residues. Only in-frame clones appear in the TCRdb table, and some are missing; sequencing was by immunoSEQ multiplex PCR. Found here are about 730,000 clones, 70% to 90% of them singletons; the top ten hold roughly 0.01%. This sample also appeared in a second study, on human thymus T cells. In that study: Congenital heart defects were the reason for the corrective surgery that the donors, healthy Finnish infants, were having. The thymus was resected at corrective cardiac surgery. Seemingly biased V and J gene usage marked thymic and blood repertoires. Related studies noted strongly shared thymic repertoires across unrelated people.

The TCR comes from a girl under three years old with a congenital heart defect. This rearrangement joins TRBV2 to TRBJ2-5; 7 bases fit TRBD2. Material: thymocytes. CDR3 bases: TGTGCCAGCAGTCTGGGGGGGGGAAACCAAGAGACCCAGTACTTC. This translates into CASSLGGGNQETQYF.